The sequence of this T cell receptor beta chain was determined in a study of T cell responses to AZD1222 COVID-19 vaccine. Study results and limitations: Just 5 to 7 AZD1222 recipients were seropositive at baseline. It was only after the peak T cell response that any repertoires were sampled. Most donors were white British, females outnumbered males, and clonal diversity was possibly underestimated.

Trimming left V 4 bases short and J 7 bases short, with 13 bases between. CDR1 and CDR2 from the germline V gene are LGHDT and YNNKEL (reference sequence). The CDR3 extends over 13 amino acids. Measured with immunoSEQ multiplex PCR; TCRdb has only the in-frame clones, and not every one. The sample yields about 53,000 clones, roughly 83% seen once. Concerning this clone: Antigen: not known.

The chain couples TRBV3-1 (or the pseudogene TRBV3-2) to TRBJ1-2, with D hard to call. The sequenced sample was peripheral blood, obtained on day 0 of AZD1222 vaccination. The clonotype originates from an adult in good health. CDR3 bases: TGTGCCAGCAGCCCAAAACGGTTAGGTGGCTACACCTTC. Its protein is CASSPKRLGGYTF.